This passage covers 2 T cell receptor beta chains from one sample sequenced in a study of CD8 T cells in Susac syndrome. RNA, at about 0.45 to 1 ug, was reverse transcribed with random hexamers. TCRdb re-analysed the immunoSEQ multiplex PCR reads in MiXCR, keeping a single row per CDR3 protein. The data show 100,000 to 150,000 distinct CDR3 sequences, 85% to 95% seen once. The sample consisted of CD4+ T cells from PBMCs. The receptor set was obtained from a human donor with multiple sclerosis.

The chain recombines TRBV5-4 with TRBJ2-5, with TRBD2 matching over 9 bases. The CDR3 is 15 residues long. Germline V gene sequence: CDR1 SGHNT, CDR2 YYREEE (reference sequence). V shed 0 bases, J shed 5 bases, and the junction held 5 bases outside the gene matches. The CDR3 loop is CASSLGLAASETQYF. The CDR3 DNA reads TGTGCCAGCAGCTTGGGACTAGCGGCGTCCGAGACCCAGTACTTC.

The chain uses TRBV3-1 and TRBJ2-7; D unresolved. V shed 5 bases and J shed 4 bases, with 18 bases lying between them. The CDR3 is 15 residues long. Germline assignment: CDR1 LGHDT and CDR2 YNNKEL (reference sequence). CDR3 nucleotides: TGTGCCAGCAGCAAGATTGGGCAGGACCTTTACGAGCAGTACTTC. It codes for CASSKIGQDLYEQYF.